Listed below are T cell receptor beta chains from one sample, sequenced in a study of CD8 T cells in Susac syndrome. TCRdb independently ran MiXCR on the immunoSEQ multiplex PCR reads; one entry per CDR3 protein. Among 180,000 or so distinct CDR3 sequences listed, roughly 95% were seen once. Sequenced sample: CD4+ T cells from PBMCs. Every receptor here comes from a human donor in good health. CDR3s include the opening cysteine and the closing phenylalanine or tryptophan. A D gene is named only where the DNA matches it firmly. Some rows mark clone size as missing; the rest say once, few, many or name a class of expanded clone.

CASSRSGGANTGELFF	TGTGCCAGCTCACGTTCAGGGGGCGCGAACACCGGGGAGCTGTTTTTT	TRBJ2-2	-	TRBD1	TRBV18
CASSDSGRFLRTDTQYF	TGCGCCAGCAGCGACAGCGGGAGGTTCCTCCGCACAGATACGCAGTATTTT	TRBJ2-3	-	TRBD2	TRBV5-1
CSAETSGRDTQYF	TGCAGTGCTGAGACTAGCGGGAGGGATACGCAGTATTTT	TRBJ2-3	-	TRBD2	TRBV20-1
CASSLAGTSGSYEQYF	TGTGCCAGCAGCCTGGCCGGGACTAGCGGATCCTACGAGCAGTACTTC	TRBJ2-7	-	TRBD2	TRBV7-9
CAWSRAGEQFF	TGTGCCTGGAGTAGAGCCGGTGAGCAGTTCTTC	TRBJ2-1	-	-	TRBV30
CASSPLAGDGGYTF	TGTGCCAGCTCACCACTGGCAGGGGATGGTGGCTACACCTTC	TRBJ1-2	-	-	TRBV18
CASSLLTIYEQYF	TGTGCCAGCAGCTTGCTGACAATCTACGAGCAGTACTTC	TRBJ2-7	-	-	TRBV5-6
CASRGTQDRVICEQYF	TGCGCCAGCAGGGGAACCCAGGACAGGGTAATCTGCGAGCAGTACTTC	TRBJ2-7	-	TRBD1	TRBV23-1
CAWSVQGTVTDTQYF	TGTGCCTGGAGTGTACAGGGAACCGTGACAGATACGCAGTATTTT	TRBJ2-3	-	-	TRBV30
CASSNGLAGNYNEQFF	TGCGCCAGCAGTAACGGACTAGCGGGGAACTACAATGAGCAGTTCTTC	TRBJ2-1	once	TRBD2	TRBV4-1
CSGGQLAETQYF	TGCAGCGGTGGACAACTCGCGGAGACCCAGTACTTC	TRBJ2-5	-	-	TRBV29-1
CATSDLKGQGYNEQFF	TGTGCCACCAGTGATTTAAAGGGACAGGGGTACAATGAGCAGTTCTTC	TRBJ2-1	-	TRBD1	TRBV24-1
CSVEEGGRYF	TGCAGCGTTGAAGAAGGTGGACGATACTTC	TRBJ2-7	-	-	TRBV29-1
CSARAILAGATEQYF	TGCAGTGCTAGAGCCATACTAGCGGGAGCTACCGAGCAGTACTTC	TRBJ2-7	-	TRBD2	TRBV20-1
CSVKGNSYEQYF	TGCAGCGTAAAGGGTAACTCCTACGAGCAGTACTTC	TRBJ2-7	-	-	TRBV29-1